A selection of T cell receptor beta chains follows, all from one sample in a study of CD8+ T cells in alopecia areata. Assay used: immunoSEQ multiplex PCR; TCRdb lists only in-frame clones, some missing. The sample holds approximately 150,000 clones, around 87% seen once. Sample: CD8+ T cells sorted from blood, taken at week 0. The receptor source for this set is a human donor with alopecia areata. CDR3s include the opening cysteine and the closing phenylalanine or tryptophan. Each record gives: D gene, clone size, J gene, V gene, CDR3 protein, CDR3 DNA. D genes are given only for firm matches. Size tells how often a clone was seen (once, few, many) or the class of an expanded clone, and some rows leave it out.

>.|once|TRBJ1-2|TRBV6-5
CASSFSTDSNYGYTF
TGTGCCAGCAGTTTTTCGACAGACTCTAACTATGGCTACACCTTC
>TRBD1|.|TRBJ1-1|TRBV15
CATSRGTGLRTEAFF
TGTGCCACCAGCAGAGGGACAGGACTACGGACTGAAGCTTTCTTT
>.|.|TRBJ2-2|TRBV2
CAYHRTGELFF
TGTGCCTACCACCGTACCGGGGAGCTGTTTTTT
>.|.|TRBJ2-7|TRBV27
CASSPLGTHGQYF
TGTGCCAGCAGTCCCCTCGGGACCCACGGGCAGTACTTC
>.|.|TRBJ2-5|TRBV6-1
CASSEFAPNPRETQYF
TGTGCCAGCAGTGAATTCGCCCCCAACCCCAGGGAGACCCAGTACTTC
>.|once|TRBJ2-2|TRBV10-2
CASSVYGRENTGELFF
TGCGCCAGCAGTGTATATGGGCGGGAGAACACCGGGGAGCTGTTTTTT
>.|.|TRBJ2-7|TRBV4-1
CASSQESGGYEQYF
TGCGCCAGCAGCCAAGAAAGTGGGGGCTACGAGCAGTACTTC
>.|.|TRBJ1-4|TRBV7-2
CASSLADGPDEKLFF
TGTGCCAGCAGCTTAGCCGACGGGCCCGATGAAAAACTGTTTTTT
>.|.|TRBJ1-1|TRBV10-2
CATTDVENTEAFF
TGCGCCACCACGGACGTGGAGAACACTGAAGCTTTCTTT
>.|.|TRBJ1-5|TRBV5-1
CASSLEPGNQPQHF
TGCGCCAGCAGCTTGGAACCGGGCAATCAGCCCCAGCATTTT
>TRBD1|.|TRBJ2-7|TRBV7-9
CASSPRPGTGADEQYF
TGTGCCAGCAGCCCCCGCCCTGGGACAGGGGCGGACGAGCAGTACTTC
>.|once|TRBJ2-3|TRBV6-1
CASRELVGTDTQYF
TGTGCCAGCAGAGAGCTGGTGGGCACAGATACGCAGTATTTT
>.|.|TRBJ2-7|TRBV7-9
CASSLGWTLEEQYF
TGTGCCAGCAGCTTAGGATGGACCTTGGAGGAGCAGTACTTC
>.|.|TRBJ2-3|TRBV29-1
CSVEDNTGTDTQYF
TGCAGCGTTGAAGACAACACTGGCACAGATACGCAGTATTTT
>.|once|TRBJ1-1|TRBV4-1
CASSHEGPEHTEAFF
TGCGCCAGCAGCCACGAGGGCCCGGAGCACACTGAAGCTTTCTTT
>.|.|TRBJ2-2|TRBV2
CASSWGHYTGELFF
TGTGCCAGCAGTTGGGGACATTACACCGGGGAGCTGTTTTTT
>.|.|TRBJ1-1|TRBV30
CAWSLTVNTEAFF
TGTGCCTGGAGCTTGACAGTGAACACTGAAGCCTTCTTT
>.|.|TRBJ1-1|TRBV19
CASKYGAEAFF
TGTGCCAGTAAGTACGGCGCTGAAGCTTTCTTT
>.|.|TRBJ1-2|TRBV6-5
CASSLSRAGRGYTF
TGTGCCAGCAGTTTAAGTAGGGCAGGGCGCGGCTACACCTTC
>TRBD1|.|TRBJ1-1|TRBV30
CAWNGQGNGEAFF
TGTGCCTGGAACGGACAGGGCAACGGTGAAGCTTTCTTT
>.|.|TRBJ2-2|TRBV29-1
CSGVYGTGELFF
TGCAGCGGGGTTTATGGCACCGGGGAGCTGTTTTTT
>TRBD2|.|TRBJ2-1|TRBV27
CASSSHLGTSGGPAAYNEQFF
TGTGCCAGCAGTTCCCACCTAGGGACTAGCGGGGGTCCGGCCGCCTACAATGAGCAGTTCTTC
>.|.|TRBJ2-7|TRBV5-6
CASSWGEPSEQYF
TGTGCCAGCAGTTGGGGGGAACCGAGCGAGCAGTACTTC